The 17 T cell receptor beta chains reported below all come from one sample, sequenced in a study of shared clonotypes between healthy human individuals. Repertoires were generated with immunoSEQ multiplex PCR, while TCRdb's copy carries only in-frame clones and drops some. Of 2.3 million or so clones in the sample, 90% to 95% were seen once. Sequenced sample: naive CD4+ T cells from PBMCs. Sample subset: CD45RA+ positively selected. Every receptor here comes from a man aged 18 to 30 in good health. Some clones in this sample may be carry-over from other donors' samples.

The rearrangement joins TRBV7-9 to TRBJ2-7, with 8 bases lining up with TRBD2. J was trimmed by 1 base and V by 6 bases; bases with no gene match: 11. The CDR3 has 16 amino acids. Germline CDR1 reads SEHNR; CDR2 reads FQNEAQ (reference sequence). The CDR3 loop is CASSPLRGGRSYEQYF. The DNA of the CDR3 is TGTGCCAGCAGTCCCCTGCGCGGGGGGCGATCCTACGAGCAGTACTTC.

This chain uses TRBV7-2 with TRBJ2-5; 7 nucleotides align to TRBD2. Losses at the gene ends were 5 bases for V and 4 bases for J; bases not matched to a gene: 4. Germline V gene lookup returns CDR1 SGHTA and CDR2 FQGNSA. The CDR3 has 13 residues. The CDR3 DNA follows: TGTGCCAGCAGCCGGGAGGAAGGAGAGACCCAGTACTTC. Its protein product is CASSREEGETQYF.

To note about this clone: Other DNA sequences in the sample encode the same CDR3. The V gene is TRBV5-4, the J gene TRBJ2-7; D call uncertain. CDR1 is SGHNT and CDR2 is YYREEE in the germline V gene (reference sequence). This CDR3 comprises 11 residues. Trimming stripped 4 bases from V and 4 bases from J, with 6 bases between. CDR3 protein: CASSLGYEQYF. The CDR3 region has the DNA TGTGCCAGCAGCCTGGGGTACGAGCAGTACTTC.

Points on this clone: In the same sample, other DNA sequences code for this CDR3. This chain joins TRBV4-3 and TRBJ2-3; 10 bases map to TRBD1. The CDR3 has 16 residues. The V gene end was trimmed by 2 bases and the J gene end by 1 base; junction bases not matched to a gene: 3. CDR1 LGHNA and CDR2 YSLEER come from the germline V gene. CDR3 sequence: CASSQRGTGGTDTQYF. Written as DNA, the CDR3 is TGCGCCAGCAGCCAACGCGGGACAGGGGGCACAGATACGCAGTATTTT.

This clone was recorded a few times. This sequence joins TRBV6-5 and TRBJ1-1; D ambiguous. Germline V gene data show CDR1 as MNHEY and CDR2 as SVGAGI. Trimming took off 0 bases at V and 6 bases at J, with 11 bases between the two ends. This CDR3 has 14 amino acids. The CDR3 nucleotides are TGTGCCAGCAGTTACTCGATAGGTCTCCCTGAAGCTTTCTTT. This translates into CASSYSIGLPEAFF.

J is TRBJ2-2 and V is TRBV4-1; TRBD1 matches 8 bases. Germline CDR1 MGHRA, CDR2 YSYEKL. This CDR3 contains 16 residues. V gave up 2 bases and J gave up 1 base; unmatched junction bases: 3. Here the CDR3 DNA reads TGCGCCAGCAGCCAATCGGACAGGGTGAACACCGGGGAGCTGTTTTTT. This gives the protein CASSQSDRVNTGELFF.

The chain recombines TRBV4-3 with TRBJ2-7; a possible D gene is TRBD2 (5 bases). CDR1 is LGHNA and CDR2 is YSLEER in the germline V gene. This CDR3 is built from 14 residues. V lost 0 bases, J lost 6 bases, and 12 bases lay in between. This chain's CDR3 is CASSQDLRAAEQYF. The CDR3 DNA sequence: TGCGCCAGCAGCCAAGATTTGCGGGCGGCCGAGCAGTACTTC.

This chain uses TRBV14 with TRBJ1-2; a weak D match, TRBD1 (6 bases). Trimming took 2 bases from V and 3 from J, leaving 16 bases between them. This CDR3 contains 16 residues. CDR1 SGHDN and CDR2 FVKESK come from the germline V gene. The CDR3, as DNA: TGTGCCAGCAGCCAACAACAGGGAAGGTGGTACTATGGCTACACCTTC. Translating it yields CASSQQQGRWYYGYTF.

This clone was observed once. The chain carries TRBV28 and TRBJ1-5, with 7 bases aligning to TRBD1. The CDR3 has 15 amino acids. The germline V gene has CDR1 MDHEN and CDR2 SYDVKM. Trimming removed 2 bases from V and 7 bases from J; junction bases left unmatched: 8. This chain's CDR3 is CASSLPDRAGQPQHF. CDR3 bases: TGTGCCAGCAGTTTACCCGACAGGGCTGGACAGCCCCAGCATTTT. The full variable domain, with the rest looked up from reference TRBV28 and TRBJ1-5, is DVKVTQSSRYLVKRTGEKVFLECVQDMDHENMFWYRQDPGLGLRLIYFSYDVKMKEKGDIPEGYSVSREKKERFSLILESASTNQTSMYLCASSLPDRAGQPQHFGDGTRLSIL.

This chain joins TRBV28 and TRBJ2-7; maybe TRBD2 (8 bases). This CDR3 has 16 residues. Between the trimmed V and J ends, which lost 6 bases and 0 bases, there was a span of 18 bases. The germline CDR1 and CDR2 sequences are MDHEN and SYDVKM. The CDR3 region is CASRRPGGGFSYEQYF. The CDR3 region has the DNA TGTGCCAGCAGACGACCGGGAGGGGGCTTCTCCTACGAGCAGTACTTC. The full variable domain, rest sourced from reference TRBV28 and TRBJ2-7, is DVKVTQSSRYLVKRTGEKVFLECVQDMDHENMFWYRQDPGLGLRLIYFSYDVKMKEKGDIPEGYSVSREKKERFSLILESASTNQTSMYLCASRRPGGGFSYEQYFGPGTRLTVT.

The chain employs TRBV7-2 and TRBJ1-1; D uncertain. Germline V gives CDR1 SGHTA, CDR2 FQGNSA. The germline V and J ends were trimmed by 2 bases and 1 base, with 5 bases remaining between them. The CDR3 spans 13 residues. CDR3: CASSLIPNTEAFF. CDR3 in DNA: TGTGCCAGCAGCTTAATTCCGAACACTGAAGCTTTCTTT.

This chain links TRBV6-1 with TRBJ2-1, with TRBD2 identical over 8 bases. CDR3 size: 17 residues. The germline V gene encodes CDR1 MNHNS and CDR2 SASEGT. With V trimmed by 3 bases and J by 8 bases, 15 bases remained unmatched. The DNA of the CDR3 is TGTGCCAGCAGTGAGGTGTTGGCGGGAGGCGTTTCCCATGAGCAGTTCTTC. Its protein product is CASSEVLAGGVSHEQFF.

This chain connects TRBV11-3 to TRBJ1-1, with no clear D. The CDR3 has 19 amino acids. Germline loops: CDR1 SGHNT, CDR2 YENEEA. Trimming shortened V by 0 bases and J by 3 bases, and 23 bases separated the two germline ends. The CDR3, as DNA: TGTGCCAGCAGCTTAGATCACCCGATGTTTGTTGTGATCCACACTGAAGCTTTCTTT. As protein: CASSLDHPMFVVIHTEAFF.

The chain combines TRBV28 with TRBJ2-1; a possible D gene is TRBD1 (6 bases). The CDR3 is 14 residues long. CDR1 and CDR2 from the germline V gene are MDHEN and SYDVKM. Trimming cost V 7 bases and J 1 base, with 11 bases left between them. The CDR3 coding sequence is TGTGCCAGCACCCTGGGGGCGTCCTACAATGAGCAGTTCTTC. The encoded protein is CASTLGASYNEQFF. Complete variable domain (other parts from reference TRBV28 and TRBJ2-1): DVKVTQSSRYLVKRTGEKVFLECVQDMDHENMFWYRQDPGLGLRLIYFSYDVKMKEKGDIPEGYSVSREKKERFSLILESASTNQTSMYLCASTLGASYNEQFFGPGTRLTVL.

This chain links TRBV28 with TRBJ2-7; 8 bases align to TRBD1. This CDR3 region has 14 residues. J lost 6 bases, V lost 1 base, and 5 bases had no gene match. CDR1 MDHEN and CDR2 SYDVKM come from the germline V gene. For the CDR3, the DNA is TGTGCCAGCAGTTTATCCAGGACAGGGAGCGAGCAGTACTTC. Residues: CASSLSRTGSEQYF.

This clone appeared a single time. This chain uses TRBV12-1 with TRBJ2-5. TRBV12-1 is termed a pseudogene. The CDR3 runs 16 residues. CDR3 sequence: CASSFGATTGQETQYF. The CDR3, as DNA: TGTGCCAGCAGCTTTGGGGCTACGACTGGCCAAGAGACCCAGTACTTC.

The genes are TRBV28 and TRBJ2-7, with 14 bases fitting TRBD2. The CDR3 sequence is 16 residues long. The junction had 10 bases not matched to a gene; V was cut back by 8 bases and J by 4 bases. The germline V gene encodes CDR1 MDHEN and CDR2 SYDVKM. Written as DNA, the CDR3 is TGTGCCAGCGGTGGGACTAGCGGGAGAGGACTTTACGAGCAGTACTTC. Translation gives CASGGTSGRGLYEQYF.